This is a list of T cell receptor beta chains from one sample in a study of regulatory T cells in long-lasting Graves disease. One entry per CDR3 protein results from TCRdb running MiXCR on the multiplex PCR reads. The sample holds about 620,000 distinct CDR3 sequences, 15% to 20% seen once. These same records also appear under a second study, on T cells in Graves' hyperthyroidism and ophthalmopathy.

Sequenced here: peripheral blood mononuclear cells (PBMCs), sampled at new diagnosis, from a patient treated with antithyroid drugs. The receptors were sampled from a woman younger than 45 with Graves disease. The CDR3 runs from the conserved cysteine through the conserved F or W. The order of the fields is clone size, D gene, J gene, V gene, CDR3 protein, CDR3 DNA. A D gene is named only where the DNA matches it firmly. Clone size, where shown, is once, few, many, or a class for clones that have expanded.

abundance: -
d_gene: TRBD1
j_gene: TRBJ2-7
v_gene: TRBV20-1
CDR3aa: CSARGGTGWTEQYF
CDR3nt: TGCAGTGCTAGAGGGGGGACAGGTTGGACCGAGCAGTACTTC

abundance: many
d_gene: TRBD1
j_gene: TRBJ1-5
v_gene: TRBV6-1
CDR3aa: CASSVTGVGNQPQHF
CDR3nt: TGTGCCAGCAGTGTAACAGGGGTAGGCAATCAGCCCCAGCATTTT

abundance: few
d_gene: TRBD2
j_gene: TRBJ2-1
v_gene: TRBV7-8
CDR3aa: CASNSKGWASGRLTSSYNEQFF
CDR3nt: TGTGCCAGCAACTCCAAAGGATGGGCTAGCGGGAGGTTGACATCCTCCTACAATGAGCAGTTCTTC

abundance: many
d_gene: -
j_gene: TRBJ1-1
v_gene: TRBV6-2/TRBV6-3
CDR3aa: CASRAQGPLNTEAFF
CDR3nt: TGTGCCAGCAGAGCTCAGGGGCCTCTGAACACTGAAGCTTTCTTT

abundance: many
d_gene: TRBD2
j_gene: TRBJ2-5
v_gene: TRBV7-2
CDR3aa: CASSLAGGPRETQYF
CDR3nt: TGTGCCAGCAGCTTAGCGGGAGGGCCGAGAGAGACCCAGTACTTC

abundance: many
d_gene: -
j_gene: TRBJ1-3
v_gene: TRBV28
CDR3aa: CASSSYRAGSGNTIYF
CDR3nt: TGTGCCAGCAGTTCCTACAGGGCCGGCTCTGGAAACACCATATATTTT

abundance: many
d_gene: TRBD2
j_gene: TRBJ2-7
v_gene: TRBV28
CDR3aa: CASFPGGLAVSSYEQYF
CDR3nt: TGTGCCAGCTTCCCCGGAGGACTAGCGGTGTCGTCCTACGAGCAGTACTTC

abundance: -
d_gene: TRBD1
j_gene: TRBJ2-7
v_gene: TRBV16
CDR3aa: CASSPSTGVRYEQYF
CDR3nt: TGTGCCAGCAGCCCGTCGACAGGGGTACGCTACGAGCAGTACTTC

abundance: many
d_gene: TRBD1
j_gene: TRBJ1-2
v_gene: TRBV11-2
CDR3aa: CASSLSTGQPNF
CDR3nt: TGTGCCAGCAGCTTATCGACGGGACAGCCGAACTTC

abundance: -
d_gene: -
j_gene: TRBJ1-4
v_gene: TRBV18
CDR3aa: CASSPSPGAGPREKLFF
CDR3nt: TGTGCCAGCTCACCATCGCCGGGGGCAGGACCACGCGAAAAACTGTTTTTT

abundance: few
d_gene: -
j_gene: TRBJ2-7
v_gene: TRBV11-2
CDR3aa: CASSLDQLQSYEQYF
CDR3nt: TGTGCCAGCAGCTTAGATCAGCTACAGTCCTACGAGCAGTACTTC

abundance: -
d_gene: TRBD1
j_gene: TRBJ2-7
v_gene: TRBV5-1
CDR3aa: CASKRRQGGSGEQYF
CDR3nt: TGCGCCAGCAAACGCCGACAGGGGGGTAGCGGCGAGCAGTACTTC

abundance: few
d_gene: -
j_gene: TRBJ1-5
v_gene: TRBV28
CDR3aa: CASRGGGTQHF
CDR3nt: TGTGCCAGCAGGGGAGGGGGGACCCAGCATTTT

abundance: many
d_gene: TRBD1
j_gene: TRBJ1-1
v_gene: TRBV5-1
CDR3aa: CASSLQGRFEGGAFF
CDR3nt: TGCGCCAGCAGCTTACAGGGGCGATTTGAAGGCGGAGCTTTCTTT

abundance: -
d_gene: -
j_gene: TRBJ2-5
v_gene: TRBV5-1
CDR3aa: CASSLYTGEDQYF
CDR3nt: TGCGCCAGCAGCTTGTACACGGGAGAAGACCAGTACTTC

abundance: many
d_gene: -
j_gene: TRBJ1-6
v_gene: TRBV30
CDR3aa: CAWSVGLSTPLHF
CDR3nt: TGTGCCTGGAGTGTCGGTTTGTCAACACCCCTCCACTTT

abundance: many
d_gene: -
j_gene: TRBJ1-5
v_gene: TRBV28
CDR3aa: CASRPYSNQPQHF
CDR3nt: TGTGCCAGCAGACCCTATAGCAATCAGCCCCAGCATTTT

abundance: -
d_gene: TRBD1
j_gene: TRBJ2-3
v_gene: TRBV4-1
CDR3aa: CASSLETGANTDTQYF
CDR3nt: TGCGCCAGCAGTCTTGAAACAGGGGCGAACACAGATACGCAGTATTTT

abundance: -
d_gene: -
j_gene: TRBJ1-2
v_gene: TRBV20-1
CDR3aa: CSARQTAYGYTF
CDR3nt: TGCAGTGCGAGGCAGACAGCCTATGGCTACACCTTC

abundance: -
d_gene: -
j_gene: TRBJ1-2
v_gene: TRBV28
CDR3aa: CASSPTRGSGYTF
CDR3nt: TGTGCCAGCAGCCCGACCAGAGGGTCTGGCTACACCTTC

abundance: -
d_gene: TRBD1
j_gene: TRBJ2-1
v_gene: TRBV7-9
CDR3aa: CASSAGTGDNNEQFF
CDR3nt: TGTGCCAGCAGCGCCGGGACAGGCGATAACAATGAGCAGTTCTTC

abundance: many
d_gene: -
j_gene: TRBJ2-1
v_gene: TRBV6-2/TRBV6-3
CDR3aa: CASSPGTWSHNEQFF
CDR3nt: TGTGCCAGCAGCCCCGGGACTTGGAGCCACAATGAGCAGTTCTTC

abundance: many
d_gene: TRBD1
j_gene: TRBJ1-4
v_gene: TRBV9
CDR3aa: CASSPGGWTNEKLFF
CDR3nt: TGTGCCAGCAGCCCAGGGGGATGGACAAATGAAAAACTGTTTTTT

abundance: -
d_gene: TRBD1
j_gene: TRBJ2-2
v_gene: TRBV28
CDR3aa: CASSSSPGQGNTGELFF
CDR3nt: TGTGCCAGCAGTTCTTCCCCCGGACAGGGGAACACCGGGGAGCTGTTTTTT

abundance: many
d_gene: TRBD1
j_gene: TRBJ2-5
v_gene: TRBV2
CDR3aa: CASSQGQGGETQYF
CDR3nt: TGTGCCAGCAGCCAGGGACAGGGCGGGGAGACCCAGTACTTC

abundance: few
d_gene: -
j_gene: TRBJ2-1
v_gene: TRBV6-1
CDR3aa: CASSDPTGYNEQFF
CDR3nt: TGTGCCAGCAGTGACCCGACGGGATACAATGAGCAGTTCTTC

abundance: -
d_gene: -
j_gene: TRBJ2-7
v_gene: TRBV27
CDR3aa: CASMVTDSYEQYF
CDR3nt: TGTGCCAGCATGGTCACCGACTCCTACGAGCAGTACTTC

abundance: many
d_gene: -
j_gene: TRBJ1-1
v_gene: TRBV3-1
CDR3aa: CASSRFRDTEAFF
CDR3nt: TGTGCCAGCAGCCGTTTCCGGGACACTGAAGCTTTCTTT

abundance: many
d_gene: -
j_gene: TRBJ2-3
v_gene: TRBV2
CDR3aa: CASTILRGGVGDTQYF
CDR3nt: TGTGCCAGCACTATACTACGAGGGGGAGTGGGAGATACGCAGTATTTT

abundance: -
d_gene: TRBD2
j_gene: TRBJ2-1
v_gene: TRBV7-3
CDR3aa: CASSLRSASGAYNEQFF
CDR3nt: TGTGCCAGCAGCTTAAGGTCGGCTAGCGGGGCCTACAATGAGCAGTTCTTC

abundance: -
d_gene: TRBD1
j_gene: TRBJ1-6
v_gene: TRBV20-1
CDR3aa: CSAKEQGGDSPLHF
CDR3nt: TGCAGTGCAAAGGAGCAGGGGGGTGATTCACCCCTCCACTTT

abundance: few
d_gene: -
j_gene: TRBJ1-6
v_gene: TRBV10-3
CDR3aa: CATSGNERGSPLHF
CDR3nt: TGTGCCACGTCGGGGAATGAGAGAGGTTCACCCCTCCACTTT

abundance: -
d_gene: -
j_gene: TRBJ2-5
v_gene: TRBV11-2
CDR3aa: CASSLGLAREAQYF
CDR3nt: TGTGCCAGCAGCTTAGGGCTGGCCCGAGAGGCCCAGTACTTC

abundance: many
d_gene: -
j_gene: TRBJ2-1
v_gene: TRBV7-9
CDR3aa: CASSLLPSGSVYNEQFF
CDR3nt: TGTGCCAGCAGCTTACTCCCTTCGGGGAGCGTGTACAATGAGCAGTTCTTC

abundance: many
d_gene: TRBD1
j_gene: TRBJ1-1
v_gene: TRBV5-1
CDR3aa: CASSLEQGANTEAFF
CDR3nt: TGCGCCAGCAGCTTGGAACAGGGGGCGAACACTGAAGCTTTCTTT

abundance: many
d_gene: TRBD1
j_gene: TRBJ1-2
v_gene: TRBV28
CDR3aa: CASSLIGGNYGYTF
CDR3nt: TGTGCCAGCAGTTTGATAGGGGGCAACTATGGCTACACCTTC

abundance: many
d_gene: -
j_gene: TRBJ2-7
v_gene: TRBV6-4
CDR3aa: CASGPLGMTAYEQYF
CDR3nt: TGTGCCAGCGGCCCGTTGGGGATGACAGCCTACGAGCAGTACTTC

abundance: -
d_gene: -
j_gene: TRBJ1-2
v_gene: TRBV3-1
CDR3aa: CAISPDRNYGYTF
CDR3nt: TGTGCCATCAGCCCCGACCGTAACTATGGCTACACCTTC

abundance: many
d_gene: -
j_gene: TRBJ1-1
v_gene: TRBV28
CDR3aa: CASTPEWKNTEAFF
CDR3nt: TGTGCCAGCACCCCCGAGTGGAAGAACACTGAAGCTTTCTTT

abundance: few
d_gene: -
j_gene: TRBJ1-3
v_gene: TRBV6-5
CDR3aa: CASSYSIISRNTIYF
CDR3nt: TGTGCCAGCAGTTACTCGATCATTTCGAGAAACACCATATATTTT

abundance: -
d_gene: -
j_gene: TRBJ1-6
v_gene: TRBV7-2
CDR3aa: CASSSSGAGAHF
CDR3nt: TGTGCCAGCAGCTCCTCAGGGGCAGGGGCCCACTTT

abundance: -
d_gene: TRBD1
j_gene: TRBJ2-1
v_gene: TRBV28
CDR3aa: CASRGTGTGKFAEQFF
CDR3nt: TGTGCCAGCAGGGGCACCGGGACAGGGAAGTTTGCCGAGCAGTTCTTC

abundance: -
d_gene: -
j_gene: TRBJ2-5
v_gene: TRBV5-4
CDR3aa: CASSLGGRKETQYF
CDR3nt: TGTGCCAGCAGCCTAGGGGGGCGGAAAGAGACCCAGTACTTC

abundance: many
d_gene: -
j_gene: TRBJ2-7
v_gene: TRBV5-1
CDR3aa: CASSPGMATELLYEQYF
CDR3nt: TGCGCCAGCAGCCCTGGGATGGCAACCGAACTCCTTTACGAGCAGTACTTC

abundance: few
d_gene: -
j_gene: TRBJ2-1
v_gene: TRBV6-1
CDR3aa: CASSLAVWYNNEQFF
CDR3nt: TGTGCCAGCAGCCTTGCGGTTTGGTACAACAATGAGCAGTTCTTC

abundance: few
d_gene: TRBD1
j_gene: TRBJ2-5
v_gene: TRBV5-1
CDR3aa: CASSPGTGGLETQYF
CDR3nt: TGCGCCAGCAGTCCCGGGACAGGGGGCTTGGAGACCCAGTACTTC

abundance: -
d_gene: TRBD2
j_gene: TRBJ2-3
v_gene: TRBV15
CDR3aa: CATSRDLGLAGADTQYF
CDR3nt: TGTGCCACCAGCAGAGATCTTGGACTAGCGGGAGCTGATACGCAGTATTTT

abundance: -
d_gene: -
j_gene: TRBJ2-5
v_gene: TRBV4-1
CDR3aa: CASSQDVTAQETQYF
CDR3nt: TGCGCCAGCAGCCAAGATGTGACAGCGCAAGAGACCCAGTACTTC

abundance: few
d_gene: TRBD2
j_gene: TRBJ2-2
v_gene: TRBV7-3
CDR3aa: CASSPTRTSGSGSGELFF
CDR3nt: TGTGCCAGCAGCCCGACCCGTACTAGCGGGAGTGGAAGCGGGGAGCTGTTTTTT

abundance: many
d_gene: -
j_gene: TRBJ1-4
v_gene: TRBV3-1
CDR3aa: CASSQSGFEKLFF
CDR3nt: TGTGCCAGCAGCCAATCAGGGTTTGAAAAACTGTTTTTT

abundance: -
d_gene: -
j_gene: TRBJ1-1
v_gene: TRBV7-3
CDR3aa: CASSRLGGNTEAFF
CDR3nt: TGTGCCAGCAGCCGCCTGGGGGGGAACACTGAAGCTTTCTTT

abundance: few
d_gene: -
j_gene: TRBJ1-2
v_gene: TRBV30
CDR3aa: CAWSVTGGYTF
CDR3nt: TGTGCCTGGAGCGTTACAGGGGGCTACACCTTC

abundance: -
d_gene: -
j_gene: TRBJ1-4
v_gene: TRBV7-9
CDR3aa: CASSLDFLGHEKLFF
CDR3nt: TGTGCCAGCAGCTTAGATTTTTTGGGACATGAAAAACTGTTTTTT

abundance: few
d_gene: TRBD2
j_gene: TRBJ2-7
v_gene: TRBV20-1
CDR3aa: CSANRSPVVSGNYEQYF
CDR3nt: TGCAGTGCTAACCGGTCGCCGGTGGTTAGCGGGAACTACGAGCAGTACTTC

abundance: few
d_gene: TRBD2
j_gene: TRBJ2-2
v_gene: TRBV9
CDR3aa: CASSEREGATGELFF
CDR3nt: TGTGCCAGCAGCGAGCGGGAGGGGGCCACCGGGGAGCTGTTTTTT